Following are 26 T cell receptor beta chains from one sample sequenced in a study of shared clonotypes between healthy human individuals. Terminally differentiated effector memory CD45RA+ cells were excluded from the naive CD8 cells, which were CD45RO-negative and positively selected for CCR7. Profiling relied on immunoSEQ multiplex PCR, and the TCRdb table lists in-frame clones only, not all of them. This sample yields some 2,100,000 clones, of which under 95% are seen a single time; around 1.7% belongs to the top ten. Material for sequencing was naive CD8+ T cells from PBMCs. The receptors shown here come from a man younger than 30 in good health. Some clones in this sample may be carry-over from other donors' samples.

This clone was seen only a few times. The chain couples TRBV4-3 to TRBJ1-5; D ambiguous. This CDR3 is 15 amino acids long. The V gene lost 1 base and the J gene lost 0 bases, with 7 bases spanning the gap. Germline V gene data show CDR1 as LGHNA and CDR2 as YSLEER. The chain's CDR3 is CASSQVYYSNQPQHF. The CDR3 coding sequence is TGCGCCAGCAGCCAAGTATACTATAGCAATCAGCCCCAGCATTTT.

The chain couples TRBV28 to TRBJ2-3, with D possibly being TRBD2 (6 bases). The V end lost 7 bases, the J end lost 1 base, and 24 bases lay between the germline ends. The CDR3 is 18 amino acids. From germline, CDR1 is MDHEN and CDR2 SYDVKM. CDR3 residues: CASNYPLMREGGTDTQYF. Written as DNA, the CDR3 is TGTGCCAGCAACTACCCCCTAATGCGGGAAGGTGGCACAGATACGCAGTATTTT. The full variable domain, rest sourced from reference TRBV28 and TRBJ2-3, is DVKVTQSSRYLVKRTGEKVFLECVQDMDHENMFWYRQDPGLGLRLIYFSYDVKMKEKGDIPEGYSVSREKKERFSLILESASTNQTSMYLCASNYPLMREGGTDTQYFGPGTRLTVL.

V is TRBV4-3 and J is TRBJ2-7, with D perhaps matching TRBD1 (6 bases). The CDR3 totals 18 residues. Germline V gene data show CDR1 as LGHNA and CDR2 as YSLEER. V was clipped by 0 bases and J by 3 bases, with 21 bases between them. The CDR3 loop is CASSQEAVLDSNIYEQYF. Here the CDR3 DNA reads TGCGCCAGCAGCCAAGAGGCCGTCCTGGACAGTAATATCTACGAGCAGTACTTC.

This clone was found once. The J gene is TRBJ2-1, the V gene TRBV4-1; no definite D call. Looked up from germline, CDR1 is MGHRA and CDR2 is YSYEKL. The CDR3 has 17 amino acids. V lost 3 bases to trimming and J lost 8 bases, with 23 bases between them. Here the CDR3 DNA reads TGCGCCAGCAGCCAGGCCCCTCGGCCTCGTATTGTCTATGAGCAGTTCTTC. As protein: CASSQAPRPRIVYEQFF.

The chain couples TRBV25-1 to TRBJ2-1; tentative D call: TRBD2 (6 bases). The germline CDR1 and CDR2 sequences are MGHDK and SYGVNS. This CDR3 contains 15 residues. The germline V and J ends were trimmed by 2 bases and 8 bases, with 16 bases remaining between them. The CDR3 DNA reads TGTGCCAGCAGTGAAGCGACTAGGGTTAGATATGAGCAGTTCTTC. Protein sequence: CASSEATRVRYEQFF.

The J gene is TRBJ1-4, the V gene TRBV27; the D is unclear. V gave up 3 bases and J gave up 3 bases, with 14 bases separating them. CDR3 length equals 16 residues. The germline V gene encodes CDR1 MNHEY and CDR2 SMNVEV (reference sequence). As DNA, the CDR3 is TGTGCCAGCAGTTTTTTCATTGGGCCTCCTAATGAAAAACTGTTTTTT. Residues: CASSFFIGPPNEKLFF.

The sample holds one count of this clone. Other DNA sequences from this sample encode an identical CDR3 as well. The chain joins TRBV27 to TRBJ2-1; 11 bases line up with TRBD2. The J segment lost 5 bases and the V segment lost 6 bases, leaving 6 bases of the junction unmatched. The CDR3 sequence is 15 residues long. The germline gives CDR1 MNHEY, CDR2 SMNVEV (reference sequence). Here the CDR3 DNA reads TGTGCCAGCAGCCCCGGGACTAGCGGTCACAATGAGCAGTTCTTC. Translation: CASSPGTSGHNEQFF.

In this sample, this clone turned up once. The V call is TRBV2, the J call TRBJ2-7; D not resolved. The V and J ends lost 7 bases and 1 base respectively, with 14 bases between them. CDR1 is SNHLY, CDR2 FYNNEI, per germline. The CDR3 is 14 residues long. The CDR3 DNA reads as TGTGCCAGCATGAGAACGGCTTCATCCTACGAGCAGTACTTC. It yields the protein CASMRTASSYEQYF.

The chain couples TRBV7-2 to TRBJ2-2; 15 bases are shared with TRBD2. J lost 5 bases, V lost 5 bases, and 12 bases had no gene match. The CDR3 consists of 19 residues. Germline assignment: CDR1 SGHTA and CDR2 FQGNSA. This chain's CDR3 is CASSPRGTSGRPETGELFF. The CDR3 region has the DNA TGTGCCAGCAGCCCAAGAGGGACTAGCGGGAGGCCGGAAACCGGGGAGCTGTTTTTT.

This clone occurred once. The J gene is TRBJ2-7, the V gene TRBV19; the D gene could be TRBD1 or TRBD2 (5 bases each). Trimming removed 3 bases from V and 6 bases from J, with 12 bases in between. CDR3 size: 13 residues. Germline lookup yields CDR1 LNHDA and CDR2 SQIVND (reference sequence). The DNA for the CDR3 is TGTGCCAGTAGTATTCGGGCGAGGGGCGAGCAGTACTTC. Amino acids: CASSIRARGEQYF.

Regarding this clone: A read error may account for a junction end that differs from germline. The chain carries TRBV9 and TRBJ2-7; 8 bases agree with TRBD1. Germline CDR1 SGDLS, CDR2 YYNGEE. This CDR3 contains 16 residues. The DNA for the CDR3 is TGTGCCAGCAGCCCCGTCGTGACAGGGGTCTCCCACGAGCAGTACTTC. Amino acid sequence: CASSPVVTGVSHEQYF.

The chain has TRBV4-1 and TRBJ2-7; D is ambiguous. This CDR3 region has 15 residues. Germline V gene lookup returns CDR1 MGHRA and CDR2 YSYEKL. The V end lost 1 base, the J end lost 3 bases, and 13 bases lay between the germline ends. Here the CDR3 reads CASSQAWAVRYEQYF. The CDR3 nucleotides are TGCGCCAGCAGCCAAGCGTGGGCGGTACGCTACGAGCAGTACTTC.

The rearrangement uses TRBV29-1 and TRBJ2-7; TRBD2 aligns across 14 bases. Germline CDR1 SQVTM, CDR2 ANQGSEA. The length of the CDR3 is 16 residues. The ends lost 3 bases at V and 0 bases at J; junction bases unmatched: 4. The CDR3 sequence is CSVEGTSGGSSYEQYF. In DNA form, the CDR3 reads TGCAGCGTTGAGGGGACTAGCGGGGGTAGCTCCTACGAGCAGTACTTC.

The V gene is TRBV7-6, the J gene TRBJ2-2; TRBD1 might be the D (6 bases). CDR1 is SGHVS, CDR2 FNYEAQ, per germline. The CDR3 has 15 residues. V lost 5 bases, J lost 3 bases, and 13 bases lay in between. The CDR3 region is CASSRTVGHTGELFF. The CDR3 DNA follows: TGTGCCAGCAGCCGGACAGTCGGTCACACCGGGGAGCTGTTTTTT.

As concerns this clone: The sample holds other DNA sequences that translate to the same CDR3. V and J are TRBV19 and TRBJ2-7; possibly TRBD1 for D (6 bases). Trimming cost V 6 bases and J 0 bases, with 15 bases left between them. CDR3 size: 15 residues. CDR1 is LNHDA and CDR2 is SQIVND in the germline V gene (reference sequence). CDR3 sequence (DNA): TGTGCCAGTAGCCCCAGGGGTTCCCCCTCCTACGAGCAGTACTTC. Its protein is CASSPRGSPSYEQYF. The full variable domain, in which reference TRBV19 and TRBJ2-7 provide the parts outside the CDR3, is DGGITQSPKYLFRKEGQNVTLSCEQNLNHDAMYWYRQDPGQGLRLIYYSQIVNDFQKGDIAEGYSVSREKKESFPLTVTSAQKNPTAFYLCASSPRGSPSYEQYFGPGTRLTVT.

The chain employs TRBV28 and TRBJ2-1; 15 bases map to TRBD2. Trimming at V came to 5 bases and at J to 6 bases, leaving 5 bases not matched to a gene. The CDR3 has 16 amino acids. CDR1 is MDHEN, CDR2 SYDVKM, per germline. The chain's CDR3 is CASSPPGLAGGNEQFF. The CDR3 DNA is TGTGCCAGCAGTCCCCCGGGACTAGCGGGAGGCAATGAGCAGTTCTTC.

The rearrangement joins TRBV9 to TRBJ2-7, with 9 bases matching TRBD1. Unmatched junction bases numbered 7, after V lost 0 bases and J lost 3 bases. The CDR3 spans 16 residues. The V gene's germline CDR1 is SGDLS and CDR2 YYNGEE. The CDR3 nucleotides are TGTGCCAGCAGCGTAGGAACGGGACAGGGCCTCTACGAGCAGTACTTC. Its protein product is CASSVGTGQGLYEQYF.

This CDR3 is CAWGHVGELFF. As DNA, the CDR3 is TGTGCCTGGGGGCACGTCGGGGAGCTGTTTTTT. This chain joins TRBV30 and TRBJ2-2; D unresolved. The V end lost 5 bases, the J end lost 7 bases, and 8 bases lay between the germline ends. The CDR3 length is 11 residues. CDR1 GTSNPN and CDR2 SVGIG come from the germline V gene (reference sequence).

A single count supports this clone. Here the CDR3 DNA reads TGTGCCAGCAGCACCCGACAGGCCCCAAGCACAGATACGCAGTATTTT. It encodes CASSTRQAPSTDTQYF. The V and J genes are TRBV11-2 and TRBJ2-3; tentative D call: TRBD1 (6 bases). CDR1 and CDR2 from the germline V gene are SGHAT and FQNNGV. V was shortened by 5 bases and J by 0 bases, with 15 bases between the two germline ends. The CDR3 is 16 amino acids.

This clone was counted a single time. The chain has TRBV9 and TRBJ2-5, with TRBD1 matching 11 bases. The J call may be mistaken, given a closer DNA end match to TRBJ2-7. This CDR3 is built from 15 residues. Germline CDR1 and CDR2: SGDLS and YYNGEE. In DNA form, the CDR3 reads TGTGCCAGCAGCGTTGGGACAGGGGGTTCCTACGAGCAGTACTTC. This sequence encodes CASSVGTGGSYEQYF.

The rearrangement uses TRBV28 and TRBJ1-2; D possibly corresponds to TRBD1 (5 bases). The CDR3 consists of 18 residues. Germline CDR1 MDHEN, CDR2 SYDVKM. V lost 3 bases and J lost 3, with 23 bases in between. The CDR3 DNA sequence: TGTGCCAGCAGTTTTAGCGTTGGAGGGGTCCCCCGGGACTATGGCTACACCTTC. Amino acid sequence: CASSFSVGGVPRDYGYTF.

The chain recombines TRBV7-9 with TRBJ2-5, with no clear D. V was cut by 1 base and J by 8 bases, with 8 bases left in between. The CDR3 length is 12 residues. Germline CDR1 reads SEHNR; CDR2 reads FQNEAQ (reference sequence). The CDR3 DNA is TGTGCCAGCAGCTTAGAAGGCGGAACCCAGTACTTC. It encodes CASSLEGGTQYF.

The chain recombines TRBV7-8 with TRBJ2-3; 13 bases match TRBD2. Unmatched junction bases numbered 7, after V lost 5 bases and J lost 5 bases. CDR1 and CDR2 (germline): SGHVS, FQNEAQ. The CDR3 extends over 16 amino acids. The CDR3 nucleotides are TGTGCCAGCAGCACCCGGACTAGCGGGAGTTTAGATACGCAGTATTTT. Protein product: CASSTRTSGSLDTQYF. Based on the CDR3 plus reference TRBV7-8 and TRBJ2-3, the full variable domain is GAGVSQSPRYKVAKRGQDVALRCDPISGHVSLFWYQQALGQGPEFLTYFQNEAQLDKSGLPSDRFFAERPEGSVSTLKIQRTQQEDSAVYLCASSTRTSGSLDTQYFGPGTRLTVL.

The chain recombines TRBV7-9 with TRBJ1-3; no clear D. V was clipped by 6 bases and J by 0 bases, with 6 bases between them. Germline V lookup: CDR1 SEHNR, CDR2 FQNEAQ (reference sequence). There are 13 residues in the CDR3. The CDR3: CASSPISGNTIYF. The CDR3 DNA is TGTGCCAGCAGTCCTATCTCTGGAAACACCATATATTTT.

The genes are TRBV28 and TRBJ1-5; D remains unclear. Germline CDR1 reads MDHEN; CDR2 reads SYDVKM. Trimming removed 5 bases at V and 7 bases at J, with 12 bases between. The CDR3 extends over 13 amino acids. The DNA for the CDR3 is TGTGCCAGCAGTGAGGGCCCACTCCAGCCCCAGCATTTT. This gives the protein CASSEGPLQPQHF.

As concerns this clone: The same CDR3 is also encoded by other DNA sequences in this sample. This chain uses TRBV6-5 with TRBJ2-1, with no clear D. Germline V gene data show CDR1 as MNHEY and CDR2 as SVGAGI. V lost 5 bases, J lost 4 bases, and 9 bases lay in between. This CDR3 is built from 13 residues. The CDR3 region is CASSRTGYNEQFF. As DNA, the CDR3 is TGTGCCAGCAGTCGGACCGGTTACAATGAGCAGTTCTTC.